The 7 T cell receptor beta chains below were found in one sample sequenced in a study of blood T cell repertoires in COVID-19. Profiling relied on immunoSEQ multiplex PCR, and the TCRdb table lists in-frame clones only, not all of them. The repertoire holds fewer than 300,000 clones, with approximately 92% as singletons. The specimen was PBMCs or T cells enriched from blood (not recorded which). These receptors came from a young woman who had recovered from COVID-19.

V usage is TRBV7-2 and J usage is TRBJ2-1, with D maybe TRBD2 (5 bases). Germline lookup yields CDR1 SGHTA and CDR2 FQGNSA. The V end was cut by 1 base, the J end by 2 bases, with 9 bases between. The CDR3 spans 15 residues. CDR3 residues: CASSLGGSAYNEQFF. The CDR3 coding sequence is TGTGCCAGCAGCTTAGGAGGGAGTGCCTACAATGAGCAGTTCTTC.

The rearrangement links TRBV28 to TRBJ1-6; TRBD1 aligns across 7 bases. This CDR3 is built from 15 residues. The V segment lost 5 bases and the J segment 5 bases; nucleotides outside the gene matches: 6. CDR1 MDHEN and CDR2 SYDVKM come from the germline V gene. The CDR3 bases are TGTGCCAGCAGTGTCTACAGGGGCCATAATTCACCCCTCCACTTT. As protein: CASSVYRGHNSPLHF.

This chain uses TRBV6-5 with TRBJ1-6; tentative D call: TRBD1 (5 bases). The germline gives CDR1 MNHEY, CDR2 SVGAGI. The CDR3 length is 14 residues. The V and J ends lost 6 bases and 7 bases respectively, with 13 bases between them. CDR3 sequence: CASRADRENSPLHF. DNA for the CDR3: TGTGCCAGCAGAGCTGACAGAGAGAATTCACCCCTCCACTTT.

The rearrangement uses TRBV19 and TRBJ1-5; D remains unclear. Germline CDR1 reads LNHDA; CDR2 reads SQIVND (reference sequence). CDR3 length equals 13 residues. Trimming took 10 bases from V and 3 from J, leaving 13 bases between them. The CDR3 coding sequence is TGTGCCACACGGGATTTGAACAATCAGCCCCAGCATTTT. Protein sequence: CATRDLNNQPQHF.

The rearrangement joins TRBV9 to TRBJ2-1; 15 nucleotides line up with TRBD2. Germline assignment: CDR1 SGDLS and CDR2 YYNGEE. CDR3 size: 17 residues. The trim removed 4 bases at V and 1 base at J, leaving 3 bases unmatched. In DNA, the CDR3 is TGTGCCAGCAGCCTTGGACTAGCGGGAGGGTCCTACAATGAGCAGTTCTTC. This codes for CASSLGLAGGSYNEQFF.

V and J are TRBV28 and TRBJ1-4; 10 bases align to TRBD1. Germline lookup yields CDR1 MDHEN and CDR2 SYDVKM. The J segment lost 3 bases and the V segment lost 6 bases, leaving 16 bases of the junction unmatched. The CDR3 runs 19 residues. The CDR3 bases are TGTGCCAGCAGGAGCTTGGGACAGGGGATTATGGTTGCTAATGAAAAACTGTTTTTT. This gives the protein CASRSLGQGIMVANEKLFF. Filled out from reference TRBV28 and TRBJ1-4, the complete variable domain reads DVKVTQSSRYLVKRTGEKVFLECVQDMDHENMFWYRQDPGLGLRLIYFSYDVKMKEKGDIPEGYSVSREKKERFSLILESASTNQTSMYLCASRSLGQGIMVANEKLFFGSGTQLSVL.

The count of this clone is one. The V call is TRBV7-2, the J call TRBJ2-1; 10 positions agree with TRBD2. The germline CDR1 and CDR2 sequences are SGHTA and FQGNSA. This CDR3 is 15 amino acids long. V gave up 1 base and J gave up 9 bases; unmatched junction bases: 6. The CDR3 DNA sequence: TGTGCCAGCAGCTTAGGATTAGCGGGAGGTTCTGAGCAGTTCTTC. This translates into CASSLGLAGGSEQFF.